This T cell receptor (beta chain) stems from a study of tumor-infiltrating lymphocytes in oesophageal squamous cell carcinoma. The CDR3 spans 14 residues. V gave up 5 bases and J gave up 3 bases, with 11 bases separating them. Germline CDR1 and CDR2: SNHLY and FYNNEI. A single record per CDR3 protein comes from TCRdb applying MiXCR to the PCR reads. The table lists tens of thousands of distinct CDR3 sequences, roughly 40% of them singletons. Material: esophageal tumor tissue. This chain connects TRBV2 to TRBJ1-5, with a weak D call TRBD1 (6 bases). The clonotype originates from a male donor with esophageal squamous cell carcinoma. DNA for the CDR3: TGTGCCAGCAGTTACCAGGGGACCAATCAGCCCCAGCATTTT. It translates to CASSYQGTNQPQHF.